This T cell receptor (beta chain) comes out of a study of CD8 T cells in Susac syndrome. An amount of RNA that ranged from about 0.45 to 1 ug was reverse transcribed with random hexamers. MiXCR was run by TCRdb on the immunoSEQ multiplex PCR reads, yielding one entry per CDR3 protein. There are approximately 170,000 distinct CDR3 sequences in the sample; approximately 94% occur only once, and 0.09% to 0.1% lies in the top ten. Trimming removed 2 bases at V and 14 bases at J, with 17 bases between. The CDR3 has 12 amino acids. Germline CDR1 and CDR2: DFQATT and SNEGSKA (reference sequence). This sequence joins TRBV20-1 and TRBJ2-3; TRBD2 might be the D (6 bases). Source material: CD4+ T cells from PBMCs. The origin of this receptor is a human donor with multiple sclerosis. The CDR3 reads CSARSGAGSRYF. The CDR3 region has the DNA TGCAGTGCTAGAAGTGGGGCGGGGAGTAGGTATTTT.